This TCR beta chain was retrieved from a study of early T cells in non-severe SARS-CoV-2 infection. One entry per CDR3 protein results from TCRdb running MiXCR on the 5' RACE reads. This repertoire shows around 50,000 distinct CDR3 sequences, approximately 12% found once; its top ten account for 8.5% to 10%. This receptor was obtained from an adult who was a healthcare worker with PCR-confirmed SARS-CoV-2 infection or an uninfected control (not recorded which). The sample taken for sequencing was whole blood.

The CDR3 nucleotides are TGTGCCATCAGCTTGACAGGGGCCACCTACGAGCAGTACTTC. Translation gives CAISLTGATYEQYF. This chain uses TRBV10-3 with TRBJ2-7; TRBD1 aligns across 8 bases. V shed 6 bases, J shed 2 bases, and the junction held 6 bases outside the gene matches. Germline CDR1 reads ENHRY; CDR2 reads SYGVKD. This CDR3 has 14 amino acids.